Sequencing of this TCR beta chain was carried out in a study of T cell changes during pregnancy in multiple sclerosis. Clones were read by immunoSEQ multiplex PCR, and TCRdb kept only the in-frame ones, dropping some. The sample has under 70,000 clones; 91% are singletons. V was clipped by 5 bases and J by 5 bases, with 12 bases between them. The length of the CDR3 is 14 residues. From germline, CDR1 is LNHDA and CDR2 SQIVND (reference sequence). The sequences come from peripheral blood, collected in the third trimester of pregnancy. The chain has TRBV19 and TRBJ2-2, with D possibly TRBD2 on 6 matching bases. This clonotype originated in a female donor in good health, enrolled as a control in a pregnancy study. DNA for the CDR3: TGTGCCAGTAGTTTAGGCGGAGGGACCGGGGAGCTGTTTTTT. The encoded protein is CASSLGGGTGELFF.